The present T cell receptor (beta chain) was sequenced within a study of T cell repertoires in cytomegalovirus infection. Study information: It can be stated that public TCR beta signatures indicated CMV infection as well as a matching HLA type.

Study-wide findings and caveats: HLA-C-restricted, CMV-specific TCR beta clonotypes were dominant ex vivo.

V shed 5 bases and J 4 bases; nucleotides not matched to a gene: 15. CDR3 length: 18 residues. Germline V gives CDR1 SGHTA, CDR2 FQGNSA. This clonotype has ten or more counts. As yet, its antigen is unknown. MiXCR was run by TCRdb on the reads, yielding one entry per CDR3 protein. The repertoire holds some 120,000 distinct CDR3 sequences, with approximately 30% as singletons. The rearrangement uses TRBV7-2 and TRBJ1-3; the match to TRBD1 covers 9 bases. The sequence was obtained from a human donor in good health (CMV status not recorded). Some clones in this sample may be carry-over from other donors' samples. The sequencing here drew on CD8+ T cells from cultured PBMCs, taken from culture after CMV antigen stimulation. The CDR3 coding sequence is TGTGCCAGCAGCAAAATACAGGGGGCAGGGACATCCGGAAACACCATATATTTT. Residues: CASSKIQGAGTSGNTIYF.